This is a list of T cell receptor beta chains from one sample in a study of untreated major depressive disorder. Measured with immunoSEQ multiplex PCR; TCRdb has only the in-frame clones, and not every one. Of just over 20,000 clones listed, approximately 95% are singletons. Material: CD4+ T cells from PBMCs. The receptors come from a young man in good health. Each CDR3 is given with its conserved first and last residue. D genes are given only for firm matches. Some rows mark clone size as missing; the rest say once, few, many or name a class of expanded clone.

v_call	j_call	clone_size	d_call	cdr3_aa	cdr3_nt
TRBV5-1	TRBJ2-5	NA	NA	CASSLSRETQYF	TGCGCCAGCAGCTTGAGTCGAGAGACCCAGTACTTC
TRBV4-3	TRBJ1-2	NA	NA	CASSQQGYYGYTF	TGCGCCAGCAGCCAACAGGGGTACTATGGCTACACCTTC
TRBV9	TRBJ1-1	NA	NA	CASSGTGGGNTEAFF	TGTGCCAGCAGCGGAACCGGCGGTGGGAACACTGAAGCTTTCTTT
TRBV6-1	TRBJ2-7	NA	TRBD2	CASSAGGVRPGEQYF	TGTGCCAGCAGTGCGGGGGGTGTCCGACCGGGGGAGCAGTACTTC
TRBV7-9	TRBJ1-2	NA	NA	CASSLEGGGYTF	TGTGCCAGCAGCTTAGAGGGAGGCGGCTACACCTTC
TRBV6-1	TRBJ1-1	NA	NA	CASRQEVVTEAFF	TGTGCCAGCAGGCAAGAGGTGGTAACTGAAGCTTTCTTT
TRBV18	TRBJ2-5	NA	NA	CASSPIYGETQYF	TGTGCCAGCTCACCGATTTATGGGGAGACCCAGTACTTC
TRBV7-7	TRBJ2-2	NA	NA	CASPGPNTGELFF	TGTGCCTCCCCCGGGCCAAACACCGGGGAGCTGTTTTTT
TRBV2	TRBJ2-3	once	TRBD2	CASSEWGLASPDTQYF	TGTGCCAGCAGTGAATGGGGACTAGCGAGTCCAGATACGCAGTATTTT
TRBV4-3	TRBJ2-3	NA	NA	CASSQEGYSRADTQYF	TGCGCCAGCAGCCAAGAAGGCTACTCACGGGCAGATACGCAGTATTTT
TRBV25-1	TRBJ1-2	NA	TRBD1	CASSEGGHRTGDYGYTF	TGTGCCAGCAGTGAAGGGGGGCATCGGACAGGGGACTATGGCTACACCTTC
TRBV27	TRBJ1-1	NA	TRBD1	CASSLSMGRGPNTEAFF	TGTGCCAGCAGTTTATCGATGGGCAGGGGGCCGAACACTGAAGCTTTCTTT
TRBV4-1	TRBJ2-5	NA	TRBD2	CASSQRAASGMLGETQYF	TGCGCCAGCAGCCAAAGGGCGGCTAGCGGGATGCTGGGGGAGACCCAGTACTTC
TRBV7-6	TRBJ2-5	NA	NA	CASSSGTPQETQYF	TGTGCCAGCAGCTCCGGGACACCTCAAGAGACCCAGTACTTC
TRBV4-1	TRBJ1-4	NA	NA	CASSQDPGRGNEKLFF	TGCGCCAGCAGCCAAGACCCGGGACGGGGTAATGAAAAACTGTTTTTT
TRBV4-1	TRBJ1-5	NA	NA	CASSQPRLGSNQPQHF	TGCGCCAGCAGCCAACCGCGGTTAGGGAGCAATCAGCCCCAGCATTTT
TRBV27	TRBJ1-2	NA	NA	CASSRRVDLYGYTF	TGTGCCAGCAGTCGCAGAGTCGACCTATATGGCTACACCTTC
TRBV18	TRBJ2-7	NA	TRBD1	CASSPPAGTGSSYEQYF	TGTGCCAGCTCACCACCGGCCGGGACAGGGAGCTCCTACGAGCAGTACTTC
TRBV4-1	TRBJ1-2	NA	NA	CASSQDQGINYGYTF	TGCGCCAGCAGCCAGGATCAGGGGATTAACTATGGCTACACCTTC
TRBV9	TRBJ1-2	NA	NA	CASSVVPRGGGGYGYTF	TGTGCCAGCAGCGTGGTCCCCCGGGGGGGCGGCGGCTATGGCTACACCTTC
TRBV18	TRBJ1-3	NA	NA	CASSPSREDTIYF	TGTGCCAGCTCACCGAGTAGGGAAGACACCATATATTTT
TRBV7-2	TRBJ2-5	NA	TRBD2	CASSLMGGSQETQYF	TGTGCCAGCAGCTTAATGGGCGGGAGCCAAGAGACCCAGTACTTC
TRBV6-1	TRBJ1-2	NA	TRBD1	CASSEDRGVNYGYTF	TGTGCCAGCAGTGAGGACAGGGGTGTGAACTATGGCTACACCTTC
TRBV29-1	TRBJ2-3	NA	NA	CSVDPSGGGDTQYF	TGCAGCGTTGATCCTAGCGGAGGGGGAGATACGCAGTATTTT
TRBV4-2	TRBJ2-7	NA	TRBD2	CASSLKGAGTSGLDSYEQYF	TGTGCCAGCAGCCTAAAAGGGGCCGGGACTAGCGGGCTCGACTCCTACGAGCAGTACTTC
TRBV18	TRBJ1-1	NA	NA	CASSPAGMNTEAFF	TGTGCCAGCTCACCAGCAGGGATGAACACTGAAGCTTTCTTT
TRBV5-1	TRBJ2-5	NA	NA	CASSLGQTLYQETQYF	TGCGCCAGCAGCTTGGGACAGACACTGTACCAAGAGACCCAGTACTTC
TRBV5-1	TRBJ2-1	NA	TRBD2	CASSLGTSGRSGEQFF	TGCGCCAGCAGCCTTGGGACTAGCGGGAGGTCGGGTGAGCAGTTCTTC
TRBV6-5	TRBJ1-2	NA	NA	CASRLGRYGYTF	TGTGCCAGCAGACTGGGACGGTATGGCTACACCTTC
TRBV5-1	TRBJ2-7	once	NA	CASSITGIYEQYF	TGCGCCAGCAGCATCACAGGGATCTACGAGCAGTACTTC
TRBV5-6	TRBJ1-5	NA	NA	CASSLLRGSNQPQHF	TGTGCCAGCAGCTTGTTGAGGGGCAGCAATCAGCCCCAGCATTTT
TRBV5-6	TRBJ2-3	NA	TRBD2	CASSLPSGNTDTQYF	TGTGCCAGCAGCTTGCCCAGCGGGAATACAGATACGCAGTATTTT